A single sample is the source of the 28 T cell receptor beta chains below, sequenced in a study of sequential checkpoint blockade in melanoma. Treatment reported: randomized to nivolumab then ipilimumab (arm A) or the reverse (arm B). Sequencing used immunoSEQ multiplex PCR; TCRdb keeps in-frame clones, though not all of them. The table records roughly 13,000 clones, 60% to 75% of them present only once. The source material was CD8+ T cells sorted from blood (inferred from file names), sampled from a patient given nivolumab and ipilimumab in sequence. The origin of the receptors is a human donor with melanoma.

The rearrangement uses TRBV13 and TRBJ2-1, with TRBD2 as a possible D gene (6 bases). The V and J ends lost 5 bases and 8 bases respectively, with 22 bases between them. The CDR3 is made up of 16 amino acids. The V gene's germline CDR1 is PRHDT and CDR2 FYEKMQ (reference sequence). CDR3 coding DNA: TGTGCCAGCAGCCCCCCTTTTGAGGGAGGATGGTATGAGCAGTTCTTC. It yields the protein CASSPPFEGGWYEQFF.

As DNA, the CDR3 is TGTGCCAGCAGCCCAAGCGGGGGGGCCGTCAATGAGCAGTTCTTC. This translates into CASSPSGGAVNEQFF. This chain uses TRBV9 with TRBJ2-1, with 10 bases identical to TRBD2. This CDR3 comprises 15 residues. Per the germline V gene, CDR1 is SGDLS and CDR2 is YYNGEE. After removal of 4 bases from V and 6 bases from J, the junction contained 7 bases not matched to a gene.

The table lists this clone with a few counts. The CDR3 spells CASSQTSGRDSYNEQFF. The CDR3 nucleotides read TGTGCCAGCAGCCAAACTAGCGGGAGGGACTCCTACAATGAGCAGTTCTTC. This chain links TRBV11-2 with TRBJ2-1; 13 nucleotides align to TRBD2. The length of the CDR3 is 17 residues. J was trimmed by 0 bases and V by 5 bases; bases with no gene match: 4. Germline values: CDR1 SGHAT, CDR2 FQNNGV.

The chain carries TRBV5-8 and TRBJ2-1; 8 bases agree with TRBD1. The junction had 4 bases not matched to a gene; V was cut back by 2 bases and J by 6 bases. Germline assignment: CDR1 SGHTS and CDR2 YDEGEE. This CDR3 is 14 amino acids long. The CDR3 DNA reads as TGTGCCAGCAGCTTAGCAGGGACAGGCAATGAGCAGTTCTTC. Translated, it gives CASSLAGTGNEQFF.

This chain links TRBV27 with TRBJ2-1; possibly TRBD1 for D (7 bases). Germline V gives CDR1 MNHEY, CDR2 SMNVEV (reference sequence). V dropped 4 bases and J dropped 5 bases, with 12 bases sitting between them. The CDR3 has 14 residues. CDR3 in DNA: TGTGCCAGCAGTTCGCAGGGGGGCCACAATGAGCAGTTCTTC. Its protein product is CASSSQGGHNEQFF.

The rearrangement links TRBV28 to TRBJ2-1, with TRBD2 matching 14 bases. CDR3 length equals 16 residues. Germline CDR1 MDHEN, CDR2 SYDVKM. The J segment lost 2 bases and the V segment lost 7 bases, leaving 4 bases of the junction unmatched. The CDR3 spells CASTRTSGRPYNEQFF. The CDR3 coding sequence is TGTGCCAGCACTAGGACTAGCGGGAGGCCCTACAATGAGCAGTTCTTC.

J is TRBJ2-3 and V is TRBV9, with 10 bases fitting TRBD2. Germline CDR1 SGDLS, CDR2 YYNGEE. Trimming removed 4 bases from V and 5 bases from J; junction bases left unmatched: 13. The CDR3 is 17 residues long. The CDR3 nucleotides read TGTGCCAGCAGCCCCCTCCAGCGGGGGGGCATGGAAGATACGCAGTATTTT. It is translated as CASSPLQRGGMEDTQYF.

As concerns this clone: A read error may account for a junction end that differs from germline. The DNA for the CDR3 is TGTGCCAGAAGCTTGGTAAGGGGCAGGGTTGGCTCCTACGAGCAGTACTTC. Translated, it gives CARSLVRGRVGSYEQYF. The V call is TRBV11-2, the J call TRBJ2-7, with D perhaps matching TRBD1 (5 bases). The CDR3 has 17 amino acids. Germline loops: CDR1 SGHAT, CDR2 FQNNGV.

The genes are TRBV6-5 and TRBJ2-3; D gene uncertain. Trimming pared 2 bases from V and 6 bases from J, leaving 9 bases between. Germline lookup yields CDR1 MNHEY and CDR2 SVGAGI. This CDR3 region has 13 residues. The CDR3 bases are TGTGCCAGCAGTTACATCTCCAGGGATACGCAGTATTTT. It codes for CASSYISRDTQYF.

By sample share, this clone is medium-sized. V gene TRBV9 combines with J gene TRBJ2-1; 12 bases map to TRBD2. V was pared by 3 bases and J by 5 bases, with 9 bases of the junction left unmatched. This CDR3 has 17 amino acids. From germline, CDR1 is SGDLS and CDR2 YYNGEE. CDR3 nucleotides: TGTGCCAGCAGCGCGAACCTAGCGGGGGGGCCCCACAATGAGCAGTTCTTC. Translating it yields CASSANLAGGPHNEQFF.

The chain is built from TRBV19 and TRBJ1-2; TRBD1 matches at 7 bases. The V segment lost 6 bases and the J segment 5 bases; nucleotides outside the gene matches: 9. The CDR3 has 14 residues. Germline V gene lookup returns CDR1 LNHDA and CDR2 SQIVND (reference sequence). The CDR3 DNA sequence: TGTGCCAGTAGCGAAACAGGGGTAGGGTATGGCTACACCTTC. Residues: CASSETGVGYGYTF. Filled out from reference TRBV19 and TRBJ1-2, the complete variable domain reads DGGITQSPKYLFRKEGQNVTLSCEQNLNHDAMYWYRQDPGQGLRLIYYSQIVNDFQKGDIAEGYSVSREKKESFPLTVTSAQKNPTAFYLCASSETGVGYGYTFGSGTRLTVV.

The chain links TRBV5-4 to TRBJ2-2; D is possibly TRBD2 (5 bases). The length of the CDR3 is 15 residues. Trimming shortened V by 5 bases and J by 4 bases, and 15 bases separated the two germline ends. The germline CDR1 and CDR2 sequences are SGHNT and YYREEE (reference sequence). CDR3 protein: CASSLGLDPTGELFF. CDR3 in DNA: TGTGCCAGCAGTTTAGGACTGGACCCCACCGGGGAGCTGTTTTTT.

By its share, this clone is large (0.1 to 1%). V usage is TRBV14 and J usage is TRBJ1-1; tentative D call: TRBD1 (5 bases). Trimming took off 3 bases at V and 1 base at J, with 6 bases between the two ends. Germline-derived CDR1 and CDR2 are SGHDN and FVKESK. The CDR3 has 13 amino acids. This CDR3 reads CASSQTENTEAFF. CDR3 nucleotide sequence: TGTGCCAGCAGCCAGACAGAGAACACTGAAGCTTTCTTT.

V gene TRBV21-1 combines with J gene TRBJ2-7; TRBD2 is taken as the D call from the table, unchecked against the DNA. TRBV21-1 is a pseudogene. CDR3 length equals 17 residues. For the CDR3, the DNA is TGTGCCAGCTTGGGACTAGCGGGGCCCGTCCCTGCCTACGAGCAGTACTTC. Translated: CASLGLAGPVPAYEQYF.

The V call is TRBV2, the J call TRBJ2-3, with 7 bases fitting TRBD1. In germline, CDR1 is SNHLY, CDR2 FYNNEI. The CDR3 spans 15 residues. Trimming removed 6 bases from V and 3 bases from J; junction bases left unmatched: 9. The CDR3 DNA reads TGTGCCAGCAGGGGCCAAGGGGGCGGGACAGATACGCAGTATTTT. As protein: CASRGQGGGTDTQYF.

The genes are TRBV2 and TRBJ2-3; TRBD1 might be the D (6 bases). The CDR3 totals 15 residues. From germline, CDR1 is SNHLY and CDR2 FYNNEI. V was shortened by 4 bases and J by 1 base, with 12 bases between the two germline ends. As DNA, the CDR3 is TGTGCCAGCAGTGCGTGGGACACCCGCACAGATACGCAGTATTTT. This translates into CASSAWDTRTDTQYF.

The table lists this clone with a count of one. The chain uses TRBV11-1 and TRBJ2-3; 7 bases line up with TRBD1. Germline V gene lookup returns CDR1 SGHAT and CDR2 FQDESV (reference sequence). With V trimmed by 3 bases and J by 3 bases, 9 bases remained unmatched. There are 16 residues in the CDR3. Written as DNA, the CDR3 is TGTGCCAGCAGCTTCCCAAGACAGGGTAGAACAGATACGCAGTATTTT. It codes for CASSFPRQGRTDTQYF.

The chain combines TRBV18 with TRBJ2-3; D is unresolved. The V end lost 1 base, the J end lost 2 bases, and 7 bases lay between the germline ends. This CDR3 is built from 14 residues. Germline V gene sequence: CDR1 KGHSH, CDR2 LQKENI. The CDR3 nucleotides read TGTGCCAGCTCACCACAGGCGGCCACAGATACGCAGTATTTT. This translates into CASSPQAATDTQYF.

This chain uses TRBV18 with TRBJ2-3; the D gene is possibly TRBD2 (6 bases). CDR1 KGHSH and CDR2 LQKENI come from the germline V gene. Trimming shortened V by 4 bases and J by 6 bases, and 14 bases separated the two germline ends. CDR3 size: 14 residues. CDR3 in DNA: TGTGCCAGCTCACAACACCGGGGACTCGATACGCAGTATTTT. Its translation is CASSQHRGLDTQYF.

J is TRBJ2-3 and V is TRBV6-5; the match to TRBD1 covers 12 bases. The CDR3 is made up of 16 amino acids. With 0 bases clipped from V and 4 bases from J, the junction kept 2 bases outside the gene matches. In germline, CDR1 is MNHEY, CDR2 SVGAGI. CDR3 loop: CASSYSGQGAADTQYF. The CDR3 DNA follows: TGTGCCAGCAGTTACTCGGGACAGGGGGCGGCAGATACGCAGTATTTT.

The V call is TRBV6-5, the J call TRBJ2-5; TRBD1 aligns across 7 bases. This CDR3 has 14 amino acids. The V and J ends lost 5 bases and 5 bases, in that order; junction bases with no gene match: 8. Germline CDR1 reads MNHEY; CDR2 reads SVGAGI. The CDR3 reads CASSVIGGGETQYF. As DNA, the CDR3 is TGTGCCAGCAGTGTGATAGGGGGCGGGGAGACCCAGTACTTC.

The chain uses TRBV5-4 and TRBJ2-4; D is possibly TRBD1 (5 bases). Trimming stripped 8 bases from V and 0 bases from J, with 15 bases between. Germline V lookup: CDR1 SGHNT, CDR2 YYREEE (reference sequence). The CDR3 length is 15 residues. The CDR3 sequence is CASSDSVLAKNIQYF. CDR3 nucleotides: TGTGCCAGTAGTGACAGCGTCCTAGCCAAAAACATTCAGTACTTC. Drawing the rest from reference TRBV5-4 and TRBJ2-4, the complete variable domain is ETGVTQSPTHLIKTRGQQVTLRCSSQSGHNTVSWYQQALGQGPQFIFQYYREEENGRGNFPPRFSGLQFPNYSSELNVNALELDDSALYLCASSDSVLAKNIQYFGAGTRLSVL.

CDR3 loop: CATQGPLSGHQPGYTF. In nucleotides, the CDR3 is TGTGCCACCCAAGGCCCCTTGTCCGGACATCAACCCGGCTACACCTTC. The rearrangement uses TRBV27 and TRBJ1-2, with a possible D match to TRBD1 (5 bases). This CDR3 has 16 amino acids. Germline values: CDR1 MNHEY, CDR2 SMNVEV (reference sequence). V was pared by 10 bases and J by 8 bases, with 29 bases between.

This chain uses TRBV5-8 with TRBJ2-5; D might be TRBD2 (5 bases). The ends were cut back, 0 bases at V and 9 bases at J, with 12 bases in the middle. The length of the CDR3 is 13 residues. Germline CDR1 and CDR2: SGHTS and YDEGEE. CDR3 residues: CASSLGWRTSQYF. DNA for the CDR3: TGTGCCAGCAGCTTGGGGTGGAGGACGTCCCAGTACTTC.

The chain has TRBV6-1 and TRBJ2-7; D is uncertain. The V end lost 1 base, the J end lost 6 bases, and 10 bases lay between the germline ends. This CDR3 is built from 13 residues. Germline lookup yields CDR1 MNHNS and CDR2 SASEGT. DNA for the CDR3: TGTGCCAGCAGTGAAGGTTTCGGTTTCGAGCAGTACTTC. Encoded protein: CASSEGFGFEQYF.

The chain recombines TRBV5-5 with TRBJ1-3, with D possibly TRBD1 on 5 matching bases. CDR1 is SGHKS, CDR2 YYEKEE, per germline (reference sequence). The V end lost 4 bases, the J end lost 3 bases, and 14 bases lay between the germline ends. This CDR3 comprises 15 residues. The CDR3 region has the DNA TGTGCCAGCAGCGCCGGGACGGGAGGTGGAAACACCATATATTTT. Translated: CASSAGTGGGNTIYF.

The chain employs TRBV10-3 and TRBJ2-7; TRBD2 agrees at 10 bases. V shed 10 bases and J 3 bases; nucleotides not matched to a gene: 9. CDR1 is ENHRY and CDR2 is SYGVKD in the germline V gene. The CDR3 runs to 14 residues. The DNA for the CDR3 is TGTGCCAGCAGCACTAGCGGGATGGGCTACGAGCAGTACTTC. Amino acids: CASSTSGMGYEQYF.

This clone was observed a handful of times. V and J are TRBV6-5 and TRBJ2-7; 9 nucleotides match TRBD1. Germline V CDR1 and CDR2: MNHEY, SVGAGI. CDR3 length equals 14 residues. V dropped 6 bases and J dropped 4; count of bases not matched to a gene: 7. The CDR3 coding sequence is TGTGCCAGCAGCCCCGGGACAGGGAAGTACGAGCAGTACTTC. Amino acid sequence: CASSPGTGKYEQYF.